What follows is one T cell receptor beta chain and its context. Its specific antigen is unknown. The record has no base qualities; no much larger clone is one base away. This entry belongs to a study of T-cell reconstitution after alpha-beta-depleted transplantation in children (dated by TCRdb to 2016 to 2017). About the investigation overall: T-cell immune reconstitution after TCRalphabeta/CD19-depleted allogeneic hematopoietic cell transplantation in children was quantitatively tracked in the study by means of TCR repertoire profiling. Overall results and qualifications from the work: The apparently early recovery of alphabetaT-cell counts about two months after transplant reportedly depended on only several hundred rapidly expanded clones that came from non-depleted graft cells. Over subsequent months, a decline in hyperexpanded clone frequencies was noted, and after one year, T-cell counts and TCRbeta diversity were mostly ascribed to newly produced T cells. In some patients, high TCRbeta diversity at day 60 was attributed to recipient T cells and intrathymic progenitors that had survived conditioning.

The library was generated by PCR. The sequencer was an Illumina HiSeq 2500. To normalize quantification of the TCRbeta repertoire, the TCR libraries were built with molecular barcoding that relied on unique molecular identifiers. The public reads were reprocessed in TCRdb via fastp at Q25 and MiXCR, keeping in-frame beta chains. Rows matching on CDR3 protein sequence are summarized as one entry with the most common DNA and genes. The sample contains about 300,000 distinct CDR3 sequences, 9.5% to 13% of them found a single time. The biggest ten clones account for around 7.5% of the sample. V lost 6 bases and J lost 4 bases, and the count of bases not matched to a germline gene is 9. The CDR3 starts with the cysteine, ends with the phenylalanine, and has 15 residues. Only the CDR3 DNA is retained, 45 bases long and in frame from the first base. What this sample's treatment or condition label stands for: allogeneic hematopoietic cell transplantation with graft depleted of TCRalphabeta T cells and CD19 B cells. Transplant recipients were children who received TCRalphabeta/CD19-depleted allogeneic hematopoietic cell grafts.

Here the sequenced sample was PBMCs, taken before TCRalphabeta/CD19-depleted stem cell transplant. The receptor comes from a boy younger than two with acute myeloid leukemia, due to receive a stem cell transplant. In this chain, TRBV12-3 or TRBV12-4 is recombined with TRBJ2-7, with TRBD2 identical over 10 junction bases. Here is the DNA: TGTGCCAGCAGCTCTTTAGCGGGGGGCTGGTACGAGCAGTACTTC. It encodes CASSSLAGGWYEQYF.